The clone carrying this TCR beta chain was seen once. The antigen is not known. PCR employed 60 Vbeta and 13 Jbeta primers. TCRdb's table, derived via immunoSEQ multiplex PCR, lists solely in-frame clones and lacks some. The sample consists of roughly 97,000 clones, 65% to 85% of them appearing once. Each of the donors was a healthy bone marrow donor. This sample stems from a study of cytomegalovirus exposure and HLA in healthy donors. Trimming took off 1 base at V and 5 bases at J, with 12 bases between the two ends. The CDR3 runs to 15 residues. The V gene's germline CDR1 is MGHRA and CDR2 YSYEKL. General study findings and limits: Reports state that TCR beta sequences accurately predicted most subjects' HLA-A and HLA-B alleles.

J is TRBJ1-5 and V is TRBV4-1; TRBD1 might be the D (5 bases). The sequence was collected from a man aged 35-49 years in good health and CMV-seropositive. The material sequenced was PBMCs. The CDR3 here is CASSQARGSHQPQHF. The CDR3, as DNA: TGCGCCAGCAGCCAAGCTAGGGGCTCCCATCAGCCCCAGCATTTT.